The clone carrying this T cell receptor gamma chain was counted only a few times. Mismatch with germline at one junction end may stem from a read error. The data are from a study of gamma-delta chains in newborns, infants, children. Study overall: Innate gammadelta T cells reportedly expand polyclonally right after birth, driven by microbial exposure, per the title.

Per the germline V gene, CDR1 is VTNTFY and CDR2 is YDVSTARD (reference sequence). The CDR3 is 12 residues long. TCRdb re-identified clones in the reads via CATT. In the table there are 630 or so gamma-chain clones, 1.5% of which are singletons. Specimen: blood. The chain has TRGV3 and TRGJ1 or TRGJ2. This TCR was recovered from a child who was a newborn, infant or young child, either healthy, febrile or measles-vaccinated (not recorded which). The CDR3, as DNA: TGTGCCACCTGGGACAGGCGATATAGGAAACTCTTT. Protein: CATWDRRYRKLF.